This entry lists 3 T cell receptor beta chains sequenced from one sample in a study of cytomegalovirus exposure and HLA in healthy donors. The primer mix had 60 Vbeta and 13 Jbeta primers. Some clones are missing from TCRdb's copy, which holds only in-frame ones; the method was immunoSEQ multiplex PCR. The sample shows about 110,000 clones, around 80% of them seen only once. Sequences were obtained from PBMCs. These receptors were obtained from a man aged 25 to 45 in good health and CMV-seropositive.

The V gene is TRBV7-9, the J gene TRBJ1-1, with TRBD1 as a possible D gene (5 bases). The V end lost 3 bases, the J end lost 4 bases, and 9 bases lay between the germline ends. This CDR3 has 13 residues. CDR1 is SEHNR, CDR2 FQNEAQ, per germline (reference sequence). CDR3 loop: CASSLGGVTEAFF. The CDR3 nucleotides read TGTGCCAGCAGCTTGGGAGGGGTCACTGAAGCTTTCTTT.

The genes are TRBV7-2 and TRBJ1-4, with 7 bases aligning to TRBD1. The CDR3 has 15 amino acids. Germline-derived CDR1 and CDR2 are SGHTA and FQGNSA. V shed 3 bases and J 8 bases; nucleotides not matched to a gene: 9. The chain's CDR3 is CASSFGSTGLEKLFF. The CDR3 DNA sequence: TGTGCCAGCAGCTTCGGATCGACAGGGTTAGAAAAACTGTTTTTT.

The genes are TRBV10-1 and TRBJ2-3, with D possibly matching TRBD2 (6 bases). The germline V gene has CDR1 WNHNN and CDR2 SYGVQD (reference sequence). This CDR3 contains 15 residues. V dropped 6 bases and J dropped 1 base, with 14 bases sitting between them. CDR3 amino acids: CASSPRGLGTDTQYF. The DNA for the CDR3 is TGCGCCAGCAGCCCTCGGGGACTCGGCACAGATACGCAGTATTTT.